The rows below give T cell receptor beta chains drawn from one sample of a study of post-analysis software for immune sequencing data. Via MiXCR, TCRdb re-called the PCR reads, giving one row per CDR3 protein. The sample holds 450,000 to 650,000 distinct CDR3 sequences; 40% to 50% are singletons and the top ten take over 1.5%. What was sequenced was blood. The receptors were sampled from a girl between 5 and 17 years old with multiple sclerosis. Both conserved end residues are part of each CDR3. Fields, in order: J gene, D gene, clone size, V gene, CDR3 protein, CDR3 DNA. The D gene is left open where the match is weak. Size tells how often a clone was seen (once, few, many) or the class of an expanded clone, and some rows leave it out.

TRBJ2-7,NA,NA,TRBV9,CASSASDWGPQYF,TGTGCCAGCAGCGCCTCCGACTGGGGGCCCCAGTACTTC
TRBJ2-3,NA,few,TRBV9,CATHPPLGGRYF,TGTGCCACCCACCCACCTCTAGGGGGGAGGTATTTT
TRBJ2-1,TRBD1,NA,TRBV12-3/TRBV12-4,CVSSKDGQATYNEQFF,TGTGTCAGCAGCAAGGACGGACAGGCGACCTACAATGAGCAGTTCTTC
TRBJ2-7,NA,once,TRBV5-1,CASSHGGTPYEQYF,TGCGCCAGCAGCCACGGGGGGACACCCTACGAGCAGTACTTC
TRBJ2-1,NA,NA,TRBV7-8,CASRMTGTYNEQFF,TGTGCCAGCAGGATGACTGGGACCTACAATGAGCAGTTCTTC
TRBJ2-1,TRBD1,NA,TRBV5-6,CASSQTTQGDNEQFF,TGTGCCAGCAGCCAAACCACGCAGGGGGATAATGAGCAGTTCTTC
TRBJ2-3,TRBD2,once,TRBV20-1,CSARDWRAGAKDTQYF,TGCAGTGCTAGAGATTGGCGAGCGGGGGCGAAAGATACGCAGTATTTT
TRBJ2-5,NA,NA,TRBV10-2,CASSPGSLWEYF,TGCGCCAGCAGTCCGGGATCCCTGTGGGAGTACTTC
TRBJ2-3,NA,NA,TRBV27,CASSLRWGLSTDTQYF,TGTGCCAGCAGTTTGAGGTGGGGGCTTAGCACAGATACGCAGTATTTT
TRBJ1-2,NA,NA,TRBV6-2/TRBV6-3,CASSYSPEEGGYTF,TGTGCCAGCAGTTACTCCCCTGAGGAGGGCGGCTACACCTTC
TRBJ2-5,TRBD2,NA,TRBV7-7,CASSLRAGYRPETQYF,TGTGCCAGCAGCCTTAGAGCGGGGTATCGGCCGGAGACCCAGTACTTC
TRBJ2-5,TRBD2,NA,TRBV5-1,CASSYGLAALPGPQYF,TGCGCCAGCAGTTATGGACTAGCGGCTCTTCCTGGGCCCCAGTACTTC
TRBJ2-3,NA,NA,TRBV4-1,CASSPRVATDTQYF,TGCGCCAGCAGCCCGCGGGTAGCCACAGATACGCAGTATTTT
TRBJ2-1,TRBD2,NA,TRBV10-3,CAISEPRTSGGNEQFF,TGTGCCATCAGTGAGCCCCGGACTAGCGGGGGCAATGAGCAGTTCTTC
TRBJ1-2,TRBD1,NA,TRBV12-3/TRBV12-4,CASSLGRGGDWVVFYGYTF,TGTGCCAGCAGTTTAGGAAGAGGGGGCGACTGGGTGGTTTTCTATGGCTACACCTTC
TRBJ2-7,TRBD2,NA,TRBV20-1,CSARKPGLAGGPSYEQYF,TGCAGTGCTCGTAAACCGGGACTAGCGGGGGGCCCCTCCTACGAGCAGTACTTC
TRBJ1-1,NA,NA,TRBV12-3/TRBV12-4,CASSPGLQNTEAFF,TGTGCCAGCAGTCCCGGACTCCAGAACACTGAAGCTTTCTTT
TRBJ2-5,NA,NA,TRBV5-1,CASAVTGEETQYF,TGCGCCAGCGCCGTGACTGGGGAAGAGACCCAGTACTTC
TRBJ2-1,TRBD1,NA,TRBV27,CASSLLPGQGAEYAYNEQFF,TGTGCCAGCAGCTTACTACCGGGACAGGGGGCGGAGTACGCCTACAATGAGCAGTTCTTC
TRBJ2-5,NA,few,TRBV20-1,CSARAPRRGRQETQYF,TGCAGTGCTAGAGCTCCGAGGAGGGGGCGACAAGAGACCCAGTACTTC
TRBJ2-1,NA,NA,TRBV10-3,CAIRGLASNEQFF,TGTGCCATCAGGGGGCTAGCGTCCAATGAGCAGTTCTTC
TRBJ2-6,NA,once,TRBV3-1,CASSQGAGISGANVLTF,TGTGCCAGCAGCCAAGGGGCAGGGATCTCTGGGGCCAACGTCCTGACTTTC
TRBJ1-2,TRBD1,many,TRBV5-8,CASSLQGARYGYTF,TGTGCCAGCAGCTTACAGGGGGCGCGGTATGGCTACACCTTC
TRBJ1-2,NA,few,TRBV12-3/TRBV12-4,CASSLEGKANYGYTF,TGTGCCAGCAGTTTAGAGGGAAAAGCTAACTATGGCTACACCTTC
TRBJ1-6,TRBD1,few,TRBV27,CASSFGRGRNSPLHF,TGTGCCAGCAGTTTTGGCAGGGGGCGAAATTCACCCCTCCACTTT
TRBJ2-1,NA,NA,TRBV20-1,CSARRAAGNEQFF,TGCAGTGCTAGAAGAGCGGCGGGGAATGAGCAGTTCTTC
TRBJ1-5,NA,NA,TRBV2,CASGRESNQPQHF,TGTGCCAGCGGGAGGGAAAGCAATCAGCCCCAGCATTTT
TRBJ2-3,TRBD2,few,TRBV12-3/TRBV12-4,CATLRGGSRSDTQYF,TGTGCCACCCTACGAGGCGGGAGTCGTTCAGATACGCAGTATTTT
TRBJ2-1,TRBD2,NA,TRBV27,CASSLSGGRMYNEQFF,TGTGCCAGCAGTTTATCAGGCGGGAGGATGTACAATGAGCAGTTCTTC
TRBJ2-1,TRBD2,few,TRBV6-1,CASSHSGRSYNEQFF,TGTGCCAGCAGTCATAGCGGGAGATCCTACAATGAGCAGTTCTTC
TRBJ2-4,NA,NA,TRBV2,CASSRLAIQYF,TGTGCCAGCAGTAGGCTTGCCATTCAGTACTTC
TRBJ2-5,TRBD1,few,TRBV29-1,CSVDRGRIGTQYF,TGCAGCGTTGACAGGGGGCGCATCGGGACCCAGTACTTC
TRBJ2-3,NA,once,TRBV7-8,CASSLGGLRTDTQYF,TGTGCCAGCAGCTTAGGAGGCCTCCGCACAGATACGCAGTATTTT
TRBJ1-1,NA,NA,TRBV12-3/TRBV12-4,CASSLGRGAFF,TGTGCCAGCAGTTTAGGGCGGGGAGCTTTCTTT
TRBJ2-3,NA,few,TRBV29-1,CSVERGTVRTDTQYF,TGCAGCGTCGAGAGGGGCACGGTCCGCACAGATACGCAGTATTTT
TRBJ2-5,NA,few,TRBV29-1,CSVRGPDQETQYF,TGCAGCGTGAGGGGCCCCGACCAAGAGACCCAGTACTTC
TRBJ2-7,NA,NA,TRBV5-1,CASSHRGLPYEQYF,TGCGCCAGCAGCCATCGGGGCTTACCCTACGAGCAGTACTTC
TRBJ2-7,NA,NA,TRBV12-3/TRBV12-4,CASSLFAYEQYF,TGTGCCAGCAGTTTATTCGCCTACGAGCAGTACTTC
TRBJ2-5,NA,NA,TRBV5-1,CASSLEMETQYF,TGCGCCAGCAGCTTGGAGATGGAGACCCAGTACTTC
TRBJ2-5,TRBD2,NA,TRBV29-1,CSVGSSGGGRETQYF,TGCAGCGTTGGGTCAAGCGGGGGGGGTCGAGAGACCCAGTACTTC
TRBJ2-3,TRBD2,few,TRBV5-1,CASSLDLAGVPYF,TGCGCCAGCAGCTTGGACCTAGCGGGAGTTCCGTATTTT
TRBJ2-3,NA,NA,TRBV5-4,CASSRDGQGQYF,TGTGCCAGCAGCAGGGACGGGCAGGGGCAGTATTTT
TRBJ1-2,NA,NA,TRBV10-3,CATGTRANYGYTF,TGTGCCACCGGGACCAGGGCTAACTATGGCTACACCTTC
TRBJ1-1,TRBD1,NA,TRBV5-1,CASSFGTGGSSVEAFF,TGCGCCAGCAGCTTCGGGACAGGGGGGTCGAGTGTCGAAGCTTTCTTT
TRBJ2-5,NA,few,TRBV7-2,CASSYRTRGRQETQYF,TGTGCCAGCAGCTATCGGACCCGGGGCCGCCAAGAGACCCAGTACTTC
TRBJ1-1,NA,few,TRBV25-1,CASSDKGRYRMNTEAFF,TGTGCCAGCAGTGATAAAGGGAGGTACAGGATGAACACTGAAGCTTTCTTT
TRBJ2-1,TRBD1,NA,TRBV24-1,CATSDPGTGVANEQFF,TGTGCCACCAGTGACCCTGGGACAGGAGTAGCCAATGAGCAGTTCTTC
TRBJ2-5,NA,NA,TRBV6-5,CASSPSDYLQETQYF,TGTGCCAGCAGCCCCTCGGACTACCTCCAAGAGACCCAGTACTTC
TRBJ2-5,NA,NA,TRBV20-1,CSALQGNQETQYF,TGCAGTGCTCTGCAGGGTAATCAAGAGACCCAGTACTTC
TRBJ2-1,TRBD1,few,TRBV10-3,CAITGQGLNLSTYNEQFF,TGTGCCATCACCGGACAGGGGCTCAATTTATCAACCTACAATGAGCAGTTCTTC
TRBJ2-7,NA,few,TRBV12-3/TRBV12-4,CASSLGRHMAAYEQYF,TGTGCCAGCAGTTTAGGTAGACATATGGCGGCCTACGAGCAGTACTTC
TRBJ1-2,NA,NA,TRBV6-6,CASSYYGRGGYGYTF,TGTGCCAGCAGTTACTACGGCCGGGGTGGCTATGGCTACACCTTC
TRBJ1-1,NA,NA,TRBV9,CASSVEPDRAPKAFF,TGTGCCAGCAGCGTAGAGCCCGATCGGGCCCCAAAAGCTTTCTTT
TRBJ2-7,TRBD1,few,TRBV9,CASSPTPGQGGHEQYF,TGTGCCAGCAGCCCAACTCCGGGACAGGGGGGGCACGAGCAGTACTTC
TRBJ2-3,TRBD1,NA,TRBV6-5,CASSPGTGGVTDTQYF,TGTGCCAGCAGTCCCGGGACAGGGGGCGTAACAGATACGCAGTATTTT
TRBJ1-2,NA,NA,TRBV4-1,CASSQAGRDYGYTF,TGCGCCAGCAGCCAAGCGGGCAGAGACTATGGCTACACCTTC
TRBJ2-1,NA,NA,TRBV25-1,CASSKPSPRAVPNEQFF,TGTGCCAGCAGTAAGCCCTCCCCACGGGCCGTACCAAATGAGCAGTTCTTC
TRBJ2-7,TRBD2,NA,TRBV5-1,CASSLRGGTRDEQYF,TGCGCCAGCAGCTTGAGAGGAGGGACTAGGGACGAGCAGTACTTC
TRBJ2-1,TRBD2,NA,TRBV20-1,CSASAGGQDNNEQFF,TGCAGTGCTTCAGCGGGAGGACAAGATAACAATGAGCAGTTCTTC